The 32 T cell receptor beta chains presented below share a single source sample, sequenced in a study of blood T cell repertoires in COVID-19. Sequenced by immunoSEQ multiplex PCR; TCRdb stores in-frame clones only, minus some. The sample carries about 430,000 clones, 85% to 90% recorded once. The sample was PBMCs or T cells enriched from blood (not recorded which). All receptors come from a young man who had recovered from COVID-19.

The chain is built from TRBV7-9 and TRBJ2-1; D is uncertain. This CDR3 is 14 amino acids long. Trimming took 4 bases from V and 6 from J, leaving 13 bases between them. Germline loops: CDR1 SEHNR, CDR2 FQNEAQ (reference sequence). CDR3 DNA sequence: TGTGCCAGCAGCTCGCCAAGAGGCGGCAATGAGCAGTTCTTC. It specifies CASSSPRGGNEQFF. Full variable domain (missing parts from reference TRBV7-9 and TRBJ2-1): DTGVSQNPRHKITKRGQNVTFRCDPISEHNRLYWYRQTLGQGPEFLTYFQNEAQLEKSRLLSDRFSAERPKGSFSTLEIQRTEQGDSAMYLCASSSPRGGNEQFFGPGTRLTVL.

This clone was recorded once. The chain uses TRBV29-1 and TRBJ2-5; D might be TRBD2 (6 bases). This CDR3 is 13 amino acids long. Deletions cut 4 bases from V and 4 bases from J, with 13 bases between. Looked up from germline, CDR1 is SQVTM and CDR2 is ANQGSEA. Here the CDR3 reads CSVALPGGETQYF. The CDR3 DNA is TGCAGCGTTGCCCTCCCCGGGGGAGAGACCCAGTACTTC.

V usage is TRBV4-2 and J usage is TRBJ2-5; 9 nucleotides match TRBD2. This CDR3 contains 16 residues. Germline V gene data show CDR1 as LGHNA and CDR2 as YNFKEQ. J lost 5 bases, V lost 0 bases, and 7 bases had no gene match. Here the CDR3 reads CASSQDVAGVGETQYF. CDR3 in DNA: TGTGCCAGCAGCCAAGATGTAGCGGGAGTGGGGGAGACCCAGTACTTC.

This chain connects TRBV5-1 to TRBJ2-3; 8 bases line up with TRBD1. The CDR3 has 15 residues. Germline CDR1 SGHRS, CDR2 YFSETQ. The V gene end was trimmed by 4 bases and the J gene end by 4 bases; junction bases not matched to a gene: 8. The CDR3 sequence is CASSPRTGIADTQYF. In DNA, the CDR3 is TGCGCCAGCAGCCCACGGACAGGGATTGCAGATACGCAGTATTTT.

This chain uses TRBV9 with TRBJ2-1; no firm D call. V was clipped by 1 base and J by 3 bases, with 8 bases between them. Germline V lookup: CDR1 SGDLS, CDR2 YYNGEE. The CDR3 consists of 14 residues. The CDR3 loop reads CASSVSPNYNEQFF. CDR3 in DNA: TGTGCCAGCAGCGTAAGCCCCAACTACAATGAGCAGTTCTTC.

DNA for the CDR3: TGTGCCAGCAGCCCTCGGGGGACCTACAATGAGCAGTTCTTC. Translation: CASSPRGTYNEQFF. The chain carries TRBV7-9 and TRBJ2-1; D is perhaps TRBD2 (6 bases). CDR1 and CDR2 from the germline V gene are SEHNR and FQNEAQ (reference sequence). The germline V and J ends were trimmed by 5 bases and 2 bases, with 10 bases remaining between them. This CDR3 comprises 14 residues.

The CDR3 protein is CASSYSERPTGELFF. The CDR3 coding sequence is TGTGCCAGCAGTTACTCGGAGCGACCCACCGGGGAGCTGTTTTTT. This chain joins TRBV6-2 or TRBV6-3 and TRBJ2-2; D remains unclear. The CDR3 covers 15 residues. Germline V gene lookup returns CDR1 MNHEY and CDR2 SVGEGT. Between the trimmed V and J ends, which lost 0 bases and 4 bases, there was a span of 9 bases.

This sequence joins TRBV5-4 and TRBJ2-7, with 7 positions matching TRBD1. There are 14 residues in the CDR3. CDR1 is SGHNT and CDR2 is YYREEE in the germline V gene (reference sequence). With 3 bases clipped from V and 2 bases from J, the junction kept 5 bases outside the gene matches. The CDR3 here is CASSWKGQTYEQYF. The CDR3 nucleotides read TGTGCCAGCAGCTGGAAGGGACAGACCTACGAGCAGTACTTC.

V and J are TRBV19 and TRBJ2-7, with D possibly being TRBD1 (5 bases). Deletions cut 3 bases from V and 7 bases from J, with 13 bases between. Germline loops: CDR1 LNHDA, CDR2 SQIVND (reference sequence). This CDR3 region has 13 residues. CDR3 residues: CASSIWPQGEQYF. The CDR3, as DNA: TGTGCCAGTAGTATTTGGCCCCAGGGAGAGCAGTACTTC.

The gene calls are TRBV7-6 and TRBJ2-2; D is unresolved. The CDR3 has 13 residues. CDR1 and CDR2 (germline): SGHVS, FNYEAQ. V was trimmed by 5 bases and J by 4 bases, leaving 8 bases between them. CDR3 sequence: CASSGRVTGELFF. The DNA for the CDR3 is TGTGCCAGCAGCGGTCGGGTCACCGGGGAGCTGTTTTTT.

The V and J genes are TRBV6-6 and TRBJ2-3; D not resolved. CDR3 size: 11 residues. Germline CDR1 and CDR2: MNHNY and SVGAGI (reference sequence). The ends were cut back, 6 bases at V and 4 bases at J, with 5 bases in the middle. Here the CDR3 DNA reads TGTGCCAGCAGGTTAGCAGATACGCAGTATTTT. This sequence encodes CASRLADTQYF.

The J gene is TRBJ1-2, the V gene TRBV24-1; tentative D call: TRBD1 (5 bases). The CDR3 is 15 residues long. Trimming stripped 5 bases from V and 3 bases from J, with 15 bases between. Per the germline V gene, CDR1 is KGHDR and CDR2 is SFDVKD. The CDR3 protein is CATSAPLGEDYGYTF. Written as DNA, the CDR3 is TGTGCCACCAGTGCCCCCCTAGGGGAGGACTATGGCTACACCTTC.

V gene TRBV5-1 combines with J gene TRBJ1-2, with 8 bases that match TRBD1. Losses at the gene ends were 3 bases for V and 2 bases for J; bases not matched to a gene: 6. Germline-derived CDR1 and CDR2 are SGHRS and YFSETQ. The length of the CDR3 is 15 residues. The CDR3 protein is CASSYTGTGNYGYTF. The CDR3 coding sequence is TGCGCCAGCAGCTACACCGGGACAGGCAACTATGGCTACACCTTC.

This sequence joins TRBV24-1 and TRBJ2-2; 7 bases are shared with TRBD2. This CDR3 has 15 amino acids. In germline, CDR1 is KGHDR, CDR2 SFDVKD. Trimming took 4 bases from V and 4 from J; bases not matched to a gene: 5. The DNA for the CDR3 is TGTGCCACCAGTGACGGTTCGGGGGGCACCGGGGAGCTGTTTTTT. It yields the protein CATSDGSGGTGELFF.

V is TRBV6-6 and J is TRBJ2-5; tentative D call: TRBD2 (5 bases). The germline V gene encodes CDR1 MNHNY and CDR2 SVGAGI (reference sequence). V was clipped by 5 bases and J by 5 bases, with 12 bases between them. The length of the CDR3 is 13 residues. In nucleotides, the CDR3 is TGTGCCAGCAGTCCCCGGGAACTCGAGACCCAGTACTTC. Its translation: CASSPRELETQYF.

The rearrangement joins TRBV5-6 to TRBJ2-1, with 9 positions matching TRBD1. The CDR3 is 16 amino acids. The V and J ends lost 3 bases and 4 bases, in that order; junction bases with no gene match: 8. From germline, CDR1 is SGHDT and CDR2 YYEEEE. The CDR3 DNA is TGTGCCAGCAGCTGGGATTCGGGACAGGGTTACAATGAGCAGTTCTTC. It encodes CASSWDSGQGYNEQFF.

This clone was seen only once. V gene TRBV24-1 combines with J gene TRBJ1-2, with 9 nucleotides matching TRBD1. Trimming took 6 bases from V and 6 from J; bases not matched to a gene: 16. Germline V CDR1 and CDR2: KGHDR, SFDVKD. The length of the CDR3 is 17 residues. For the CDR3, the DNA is TGTGCCACCAGTCCCATGGGTTCCGGGACAGGGCCACATGGCTACACCTTC. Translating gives CATSPMGSGTGPHGYTF.

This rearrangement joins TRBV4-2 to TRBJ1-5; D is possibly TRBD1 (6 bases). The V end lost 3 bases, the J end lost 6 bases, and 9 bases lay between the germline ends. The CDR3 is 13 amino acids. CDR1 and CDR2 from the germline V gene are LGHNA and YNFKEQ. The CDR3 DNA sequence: TGTGCCAGCAGCCAGGAGGACAGTCAGCCCCAGCATTTT. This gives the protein CASSQEDSQPQHF.

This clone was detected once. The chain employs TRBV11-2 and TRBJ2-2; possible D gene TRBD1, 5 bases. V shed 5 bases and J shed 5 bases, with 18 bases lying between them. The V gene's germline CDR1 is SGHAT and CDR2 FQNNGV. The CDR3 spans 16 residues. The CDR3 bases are TGTGCCAGCAGCCCCCGCGCAGGGCCAATGACCGGGGAGCTGTTTTTT. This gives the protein CASSPRAGPMTGELFF.

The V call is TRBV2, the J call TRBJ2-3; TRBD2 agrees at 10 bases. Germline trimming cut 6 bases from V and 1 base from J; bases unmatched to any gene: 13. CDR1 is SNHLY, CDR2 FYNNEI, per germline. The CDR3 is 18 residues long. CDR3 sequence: CASSPPSGLAGGTDTQYF. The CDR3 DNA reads TGTGCCAGCAGCCCCCCTTCTGGGCTAGCGGGAGGCACAGATACGCAGTATTTT.

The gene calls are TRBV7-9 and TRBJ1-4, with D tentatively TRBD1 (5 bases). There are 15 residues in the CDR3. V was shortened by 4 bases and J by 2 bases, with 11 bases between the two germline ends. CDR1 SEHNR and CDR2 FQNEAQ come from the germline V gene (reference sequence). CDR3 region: CASSSAGMTNEKLFF. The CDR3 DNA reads TGTGCCAGCAGCTCCGCAGGGATGACTAATGAAAAACTGTTTTTT.

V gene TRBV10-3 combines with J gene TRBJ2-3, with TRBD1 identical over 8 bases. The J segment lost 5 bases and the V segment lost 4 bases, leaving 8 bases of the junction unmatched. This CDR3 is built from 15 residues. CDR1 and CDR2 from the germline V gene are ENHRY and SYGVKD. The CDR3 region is CAISVMTGAEDTQYF. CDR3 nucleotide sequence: TGTGCCATCAGTGTCATGACAGGGGCTGAAGATACGCAGTATTTT.

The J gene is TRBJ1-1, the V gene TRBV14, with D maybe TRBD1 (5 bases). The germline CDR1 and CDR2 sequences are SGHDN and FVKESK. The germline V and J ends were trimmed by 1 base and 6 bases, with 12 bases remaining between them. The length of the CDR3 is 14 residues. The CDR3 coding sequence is TGTGCCAGCAGCCAAGCGGGGGTATTCCCTGAAGCTTTCTTT. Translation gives CASSQAGVFPEAFF.

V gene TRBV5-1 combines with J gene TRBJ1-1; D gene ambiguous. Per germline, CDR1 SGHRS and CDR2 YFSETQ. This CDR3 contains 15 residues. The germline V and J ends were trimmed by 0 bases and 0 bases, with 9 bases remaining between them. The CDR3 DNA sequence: TGCGCCAGCAGCTTGGTTTCGGGTATGAACACTGAAGCTTTCTTT. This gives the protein CASSLVSGMNTEAFF. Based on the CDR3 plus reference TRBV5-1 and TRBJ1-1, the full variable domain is KAGVTQTPRYLIKTRGQQVTLSCSPISGHRSVSWYQQTPGQGLQFLFEYFSETQRNKGNFPGRFSGRQFSNSRSEMNVSTLELGDSALYLCASSLVSGMNTEAFFGQGTRLTVV.

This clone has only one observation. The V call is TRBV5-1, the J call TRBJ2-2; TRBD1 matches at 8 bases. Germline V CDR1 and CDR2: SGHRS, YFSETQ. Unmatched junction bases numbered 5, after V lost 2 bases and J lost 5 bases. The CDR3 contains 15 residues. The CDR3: CASSFQTGETGELFF. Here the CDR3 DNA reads TGCGCCAGCAGCTTCCAGACAGGGGAGACCGGGGAGCTGTTTTTT.

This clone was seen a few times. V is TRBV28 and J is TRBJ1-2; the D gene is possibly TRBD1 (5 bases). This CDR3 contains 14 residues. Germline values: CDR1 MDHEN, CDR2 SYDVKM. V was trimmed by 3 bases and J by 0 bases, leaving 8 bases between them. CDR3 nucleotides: TGTGCCAGCAGTTTCAGGGCGACTAACTATGGCTACACCTTC. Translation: CASSFRATNYGYTF.

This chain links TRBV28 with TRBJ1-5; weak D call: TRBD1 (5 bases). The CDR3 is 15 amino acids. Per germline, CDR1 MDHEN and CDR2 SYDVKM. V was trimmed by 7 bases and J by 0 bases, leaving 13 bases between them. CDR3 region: CASTPGANSNQPQHF. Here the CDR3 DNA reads TGTGCCAGCACCCCTGGGGCAAATAGCAATCAGCCCCAGCATTTT.

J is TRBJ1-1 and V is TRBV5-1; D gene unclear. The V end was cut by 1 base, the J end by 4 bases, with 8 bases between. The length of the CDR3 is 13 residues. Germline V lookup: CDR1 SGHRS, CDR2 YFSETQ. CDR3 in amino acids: CASSLQEGTEAFF. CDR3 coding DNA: TGCGCCAGCAGCTTGCAGGAGGGCACTGAAGCTTTCTTT. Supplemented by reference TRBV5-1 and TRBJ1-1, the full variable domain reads KAGVTQTPRYLIKTRGQQVTLSCSPISGHRSVSWYQQTPGQGLQFLFEYFSETQRNKGNFPGRFSGRQFSNSRSEMNVSTLELGDSALYLCASSLQEGTEAFFGQGTRLTVV.

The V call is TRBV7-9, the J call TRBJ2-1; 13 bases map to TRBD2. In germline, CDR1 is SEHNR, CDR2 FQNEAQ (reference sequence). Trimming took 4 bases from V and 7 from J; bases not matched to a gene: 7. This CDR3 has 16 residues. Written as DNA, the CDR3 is TGTGCCAGCAGCTCCGGACTAGCGGGAGTTGGAAATGAGCAGTTCTTC. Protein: CASSSGLAGVGNEQFF.

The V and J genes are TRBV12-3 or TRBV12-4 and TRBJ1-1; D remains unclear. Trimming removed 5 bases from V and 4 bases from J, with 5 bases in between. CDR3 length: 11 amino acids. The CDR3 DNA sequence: TGTGCCAGCAGTCCATCCACTGAAGCTTTCTTT. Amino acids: CASSPSTEAFF.

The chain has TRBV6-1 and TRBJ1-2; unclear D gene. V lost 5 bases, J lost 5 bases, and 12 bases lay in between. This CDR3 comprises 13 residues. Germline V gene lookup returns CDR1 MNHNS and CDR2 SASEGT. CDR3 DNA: TGTGCCAGCAGTCCTTTCGGGAATTATGGCTACACCTTC. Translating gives CASSPFGNYGYTF.

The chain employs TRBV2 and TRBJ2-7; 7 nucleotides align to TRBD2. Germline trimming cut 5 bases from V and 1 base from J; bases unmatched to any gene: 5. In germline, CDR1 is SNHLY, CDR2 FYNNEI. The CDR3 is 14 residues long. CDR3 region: CASSQTSLSYEQYF. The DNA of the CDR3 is TGTGCCAGCAGTCAGACTAGCTTGTCCTACGAGCAGTACTTC.